This TCR beta chain was captured in a study of technical replicates of blood from several donors (TCRdb year 2017). The method was the immunoSEQ multiplex PCR assay. TCRdb took over this immuneACCESS table, retaining in-frame rearrangements with V and J assigned. Such tables are incomplete; in checked studies, under half of the missing clones stem from an unresolved V gene, and the remainder is unexplained. For this sample the table gives under 70,000 clones, of which roughly 92% were detected only once. The ten largest clones represent about 0.4% of the sample. Worth noting for this clone: This clone's antigen is unknown. The input lacks base qualities; no much larger clone sits a single base away.

Germline trimming: 5 bases from V, 3 bases from J; junction bases outside gene matches: 4. The CDR3 has 13 amino acids, counting the end cysteine and phenylalanine. Here the CDR3 DNA is all that survives: 39 bases in frame from base 1. The germline V gene gives CDR1 as SGHRS and CDR2 as YFSETQ. The sequencing sample was made of T cells isolated from PBMCs. This sequence uses TRBV5-1 and TRBJ1-2; 7 bases in the middle match TRBD1. The sequence came from a human donor in good health. The nucleotide sequence is TGCGCCAGCAGACCCGACAGGGACTATGGCTACACCTTC. Its protein product is CASRPDRDYGYTF.